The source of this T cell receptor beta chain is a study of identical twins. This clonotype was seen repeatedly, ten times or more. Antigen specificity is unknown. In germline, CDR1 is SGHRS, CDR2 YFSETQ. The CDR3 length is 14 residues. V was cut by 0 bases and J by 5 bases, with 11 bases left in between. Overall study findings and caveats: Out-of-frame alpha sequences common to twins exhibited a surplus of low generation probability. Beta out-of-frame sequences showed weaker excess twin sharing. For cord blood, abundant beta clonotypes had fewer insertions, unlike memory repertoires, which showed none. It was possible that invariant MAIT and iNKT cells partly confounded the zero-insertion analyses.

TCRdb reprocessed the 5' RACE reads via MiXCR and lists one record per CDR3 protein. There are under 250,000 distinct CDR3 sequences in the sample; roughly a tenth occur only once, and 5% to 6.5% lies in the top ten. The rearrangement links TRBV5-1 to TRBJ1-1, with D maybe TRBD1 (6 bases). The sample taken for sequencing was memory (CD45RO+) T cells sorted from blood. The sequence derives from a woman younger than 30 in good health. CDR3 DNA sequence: TGCGCCAGCAGCTTGGAAGTCAGGGGAACTGAAGCTTTCTTT. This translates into CASSLEVRGTEAFF.